This TCR beta chain came from a study of circulating and synovial CD4+ cells in juvenile arthritis. Clones were read by immunoSEQ multiplex PCR, and TCRdb kept only the in-frame ones, dropping some. The sample lists under 40,000 clones; 90% to 95% were seen once. Whole-study findings and limits: Circulating pathogenic-like lymphocytes shared a substantially higher fraction of CDR3 sequences with synovium than bulk blood.

This clone was detected once. Its matching antigen is unknown. The sequence came from a human donor with juvenile idiopathic arthritis. The sample was CD4+ T cells from blood.

CDR3 protein: CASSSLGGRDTDTQYF. CDR3 DNA sequence: TGTGCCAGCAGCTCCCTCGGCGGGAGAGACACAGATACGCAGTATTTT. J is TRBJ2-3 and V is TRBV7-6; 7 bases fit TRBD2. Germline CDR1 and CDR2: SGHVS and FNYEAQ. Unmatched junction bases numbered 9, after V lost 4 bases and J lost 2 bases. This CDR3 is 16 amino acids long.